This record looks at one T cell receptor (beta chain) sequence and its context. Its antigen is unidentified. Assay used: immunoSEQ multiplex PCR; TCRdb lists only in-frame clones, some missing. The table for this sample gives about 140,000 clones. These data are taken from a study of T cell responses to AZD1222 COVID-19 vaccine. The study's findings and limits: White British ancestry dominated among donors, who included more females, and clonal diversity was possibly underestimated. Following two doses of AZD1222, Spike-specific TCR breadth and depth rose.

CDR1 and CDR2 (germline): ENHRY, SYGVKD. V lost 6 bases and J 2 bases, leaving 13 bases between the germline ends. The CDR3 contains 14 residues. The sequence derives from an adult in good health. The chain recombines TRBV10-3 with TRBJ1-2; TRBD1 might be the D (6 bases). Sequencing input: peripheral blood. Written as DNA, the CDR3 is TGTGCCATCAGGACGGGGGGCGAGAACTATGGCTACACCTTC. Translation gives CAIRTGGENYGYTF.